Listed below are T cell receptor beta chains from one sample, sequenced in a study of control samples from healthy donors and cancer patients. Assay: immunoSEQ multiplex PCR; the TCRdb copy retains only in-frame clones and omits some. Among about 70,000 clones, roughly 84% were seen once, and the ten largest hold over 25%. The source material was blood. Receptor source: a man aged 50 to 59 in good health. The CDR3 runs from the conserved cysteine through the conserved F or W. The D gene is left open where the match is weak. Size tells how often a clone was seen (once, few, many) or the class of an expanded clone, and some rows leave it out.

>TRBJ2-5|-|-|TRBV15
CATSRGGAGQETQYF
TGTGCCACCAGCAGAGGGGGGGCAGGACAAGAGACCCAGTACTTC
>TRBJ2-7|-|-|TRBV5-1
CASSLAGTSSYEQYF
TGCGCCAGCAGCTTGGCTGGGACAAGCTCCTACGAGCAGTACTTC
>TRBJ1-1|-|-|TRBV11-3
CASSPRKEVGNTEAFF
TGTGCCAGCAGCCCCCGCAAGGAGGTCGGTAACACTGAAGCTTTCTTT
>TRBJ2-5|-|-|TRBV7-9
CASSLIGGEETQYF
TGTGCCAGCAGCTTAATCGGAGGGGAAGAGACCCAGTACTTC
>TRBJ2-7|-|-|TRBV6-5
CASMRFGESSYEQYF
TGTGCCAGCATGAGGTTCGGAGAGAGCTCCTACGAGCAGTACTTC
>TRBJ1-2|few|-|TRBV28
CASSLEGLRGYTF
TGTGCCAGCAGTTTGGAGGGTTTGCGTGGCTACACCTTC
>TRBJ2-3|-|TRBD2|TRBV4-2
CASSQDRNREAYF
TGTGCCAGCAGCCAAGATAGGAACCGGGAGGCGTATTTT
>TRBJ2-2|-|-|TRBV5-6
CASSLLGSTTGELFF
TGTGCCAGCAGCTTGTTGGGCAGCACTACCGGGGAGCTGTTTTTT
>TRBJ2-7|-|-|TRBV19
CATKWGTSSYEQYF
TGTGCCACCAAATGGGGGACATCATCCTACGAGCAGTACTTC
>TRBJ2-5|once|-|TRBV2
CASFRGSVETQYF
TGTGCCAGCTTTCGGGGCAGCGTGGAGACCCAGTACTTC
>TRBJ2-5|few|-|TRBV7-2
CASSLYEREETQYF
TGTGCCAGCAGCTTATATGAGCGGGAAGAGACCCAGTACTTC
>TRBJ2-2|-|-|TRBV5-6
CASSWTLAGTGELFF
TGTGCCAGCAGCTGGACCCTGGCGGGCACCGGGGAGCTGTTTTTT
>TRBJ2-7|-|TRBD1|TRBV24-1
CATSKRTGTEQYF
TGTGCCACCAGTAAAAGGACAGGGACCGAGCAGTACTTC
>TRBJ2-7|few|-|TRBV5-4
CASSKGGLVNEQYF
TGTGCCAGCAGTAAGGGGGGACTGGTGAACGAGCAGTACTTC
>TRBJ1-1|-|-|TRBV30
CAWHWGGNTEAFF
TGTGCCTGGCATTGGGGGGGGAACACTGAAGCTTTCTTT
>TRBJ2-7|-|-|TRBV5-4
CASSLQGRGVYEQYF
TGTGCCAGCAGCTTGCAGGGGAGAGGGGTTTACGAGCAGTACTTC
>TRBJ2-1|-|TRBD2|TRBV18
CASLYGLAGEQFF
TGTGCCAGCTTATACGGACTAGCGGGAGAACAGTTCTTC
>TRBJ1-6|-|-|TRBV5-1
CASRLEGGNSPLHF
TGCGCCAGCCGCTTGGAGGGCGGTAATTCACCCCTCCACTTT
>TRBJ2-1|-|TRBD2|TRBV4-3
CASSQIVAGAGDEQFF
TGCGCCAGCAGCCAAATAGTAGCGGGGGCCGGGGATGAGCAGTTCTTC
>TRBJ1-1|-|-|TRBV3-1/TRBV3-2
CASSQLAGRTEAFF
TGTGCCAGCAGCCAGTTGGCGGGGAGAACTGAAGCTTTCTTT
>TRBJ2-1|-|TRBD1|TRBV7-2
CASSLDRGQYNEQFF
TGTGCCAGCAGCTTAGACAGGGGACAGTACAATGAGCAGTTCTTC
>TRBJ2-1|-|TRBD2|TRBV7-9
CASSLLAGVYEQFF
TGTGCCAGCAGCTTGCTAGCGGGAGTGTATGAGCAGTTCTTC
>TRBJ2-5|-|-|TRBV29-1
CSVEEWRETQYF
TGCAGCGTTGAAGAATGGCGGGAGACCCAGTACTTC
>TRBJ2-7|-|TRBD2|TRBV3-1/TRBV3-2
CASSQESGGPYEQYF
TGTGCCAGCAGCCAAGAGTCGGGAGGGCCCTACGAGCAGTACTTC
>TRBJ1-1|few|TRBD1|TRBV6-6
CASSQFTGAAEAFF
TGTGCCAGCAGTCAATTCACAGGGGCTGCGGAAGCTTTCTTT
>TRBJ2-2|-|TRBD2|TRBV14
CASSQRLAINTGELFF
TGTGCCAGCAGCCAGAGACTAGCAATAAACACCGGGGAGCTGTTTTTT
>TRBJ1-2|-|-|TRBV6-1
CASSDQGNYGYTF
TGTGCCAGCAGTGACCAGGGTAACTATGGCTACACCTTC
>TRBJ1-6|-|TRBD1|TRBV2
CATQGGKNSPLHF
TGTGCCACCCAGGGGGGGAAGAATTCACCCCTCCACTTT
>TRBJ2-7|-|-|TRBV6-5
CASSQLGDEQYF
TGTGCCAGCAGCCAACTGGGCGACGAGCAGTACTTC
>TRBJ2-7|-|-|TRBV20-1
CSARVLEQYF
TGCAGTGCTAGAGTCCTCGAGCAGTACTTC
>TRBJ1-5|-|-|TRBV27
CASKLAGDHQPQHF
TGTGCCAGCAAACTGGCGGGGGACCATCAGCCCCAGCATTTT
>TRBJ1-2|once|-|TRBV7-6
CASSFDSAGPDHHYGYTF
TGTGCCAGCAGCTTCGACTCCGCAGGGCCCGACCACCACTATGGCTACACCTTC
>TRBJ2-2|-|-|TRBV12-5
CASAPGVGARTGELFF
TGTGCTAGTGCCCCCGGTGTAGGGGCGCGCACCGGGGAGCTGTTTTTT
>TRBJ2-7|once|-|TRBV11-2
CASNLIMSGSRPEQYF
TGTGCCAGCAACTTAATTATGTCGGGCTCTCGGCCCGAGCAGTACTTC
>TRBJ1-2|-|-|TRBV7-9
CASTLTANYGYTF
TGTGCCAGCACTCTGACAGCGAACTATGGCTACACCTTC
>TRBJ1-4|-|-|TRBV24-1
CATSDFGEKLFF
TGTGCCACCAGTGATTTTGGGGAAAAACTGTTTTTT
>TRBJ1-3|-|-|TRBV28
CASSPVPDTSAGNTIYF
TGTGCCAGCAGTCCCGTCCCGGACACTAGCGCTGGAAACACCATATATTTT
>TRBJ2-3|-|-|TRBV30
CAWRGRPNTDTQYF
TGTGCCTGGAGGGGACGGCCCAACACAGATACGCAGTATTTT
>TRBJ2-7|few|TRBD2|TRBV9
CASSVAGGVGYEQYF
TGTGCCAGCAGCGTAGCGGGGGGGGTTGGGTACGAGCAGTACTTC
>TRBJ2-7|-|-|TRBV27
CASSSGGNEQYF
TGTGCCAGCAGTTCAGGAGGAAACGAGCAGTACTTC
>TRBJ2-3|-|-|TRBV18
CASSPSVPDGTDTQYF
TGTGCCAGCTCACCAAGTGTGCCGGATGGTACGGATACGCAGTATTTT
>TRBJ1-5|-|-|TRBV7-2
CASSLDPGGGLYSNQPQHF
TGTGCCAGCAGCTTAGATCCCGGGGGGGGCCTTTATAGCAATCAGCCCCAGCATTTT
>TRBJ1-1|few|-|TRBV11-3
CASSLDRATEAFF
TGTGCCAGCAGCTTAGACAGGGCCACTGAAGCTTTCTTT
>TRBJ2-7|-|-|TRBV19
CASSISNTGIYEQYF
TGTGCCAGTAGTATATCGAATACAGGGATCTACGAGCAGTACTTC
>TRBJ2-7|-|-|TRBV29-1
CSVEDKNRNYEQYF
TGCAGCGTTGAAGATAAAAACAGGAATTACGAGCAGTACTTC
>TRBJ2-2|-|-|TRBV19
CATRKAGTGELFF
TGTGCCACCCGGAAGGCGGGCACCGGGGAGCTGTTTTTT
>TRBJ2-5|-|-|TRBV5-1
CASRAGETQYF
TGCGCCAGCAGGGCTGGAGAGACCCAGTACTTC
>TRBJ2-1|-|TRBD2|TRBV14
CASSQDRGSGRAIYEQFF
TGTGCCAGCAGCCAAGATCGTGGTAGCGGGAGGGCCATTTATGAGCAGTTCTTC
>TRBJ1-1|-|-|TRBV2
CASSVPSGGSNTEAFF
TGTGCCAGCAGTGTGCCCTCGGGGGGGTCGAACACTGAAGCTTTCTTT
>TRBJ2-7|-|-|TRBV7-9
CASSHQGYEQYF
TGTGCCAGCAGCCACCAGGGCTACGAGCAGTACTTC
>TRBJ2-2|few|TRBD1|TRBV7-9
CASSAGQGHPSF
TGTGCCAGCAGCGCTGGACAGGGACACCCTTCTTTT
>TRBJ2-5|many|-|TRBV11-2
CAPRGLETQYF
TGTGCCCCCAGGGGATTAGAGACCCAGTACTTC
>TRBJ1-5|-|-|TRBV27
CASRGRGELSNQPQHF
TGTGCCAGCAGGGGGAGAGGAGAACTTAGCAATCAGCCCCAGCATTTT
>TRBJ1-3|-|-|TRBV6-5
CASSYSEGGGNTIYF
TGTGCCAGCAGTTACTCGGAAGGTGGGGGAAACACCATATATTTT